The sequence of this T cell receptor (beta chain) was determined in a study of shared clonotypes between healthy human individuals (dated by TCRdb to the early 2020s). Concerning the study at large: Three men and a couple of women, aged 18 to 49 years, made up the cohort. The study deeply sequenced blood TCR repertoires of about five healthy adults to estimate repertoire size and the extent of clonotype sharing between individuals. Libraries were prepared and TCR repertoires were sequenced by different laboratories using diverse techniques, in order to increase sequencing depth and limit assay-specific biases. Between about 0.94 and 8.9 billion PBMCs per donor were obtained by leukapheresis. What the research found in general, with its limitations: Because the study included only a small number of donors, the genetic and exposure-history diversity represented was limited. Based on pairwise subsampling, the degree of clonotype sharing among donors was expected to be affected by sequencing depth. Sampling was restricted to blood, and TCR repertoires in tissue are likely to differ from TCR repertoires in blood.

Healthy HIV-negative adults with no recently reported acute infections or vaccinations were included as donors. All donors were Caucasian adults living in Nashville, Tennessee, USA. For unsorted samples, tens of millions of PBMCs were counted, and genomic DNA was extracted using the QIAamp DNA Blood Mini kit. Blood was obtained by leukapheresis, after which PBMCs were separated by Ficoll-Histopaque density gradient centrifugation and cryopreserved in liquid nitrogen vapor phase. Reading from cysteine to phenylalanine, the CDR3 counts 16 amino acids. The CDR3 DNA has 48 bases and is translated from base 1. The junction shows trimming of 4 bases on V and 3 bases on J, plus 20 bases between the germline ends. The germline V gene specifies SGHRS as CDR1 and YFSETQ as CDR2. Using the deep immunoSEQ assay, TCR CDR3 regions were amplified from genomic DNA by multiplex PCR. Extracted genomic DNA from each cell subset was distributed evenly across all wells of several immunoSEQ 96-well plates, and each plate was treated as a replicate. For unsorted PBMC, around 290 ng of genomic DNA, equivalent to around 30,000 T cell genomes, went into each replicate PCR. Ten immunoSEQ deep assay plates were used to sequence the unsorted PBMC genomic DNA. Purified libraries were quantified with a Qubit 3.0 fluorometer, sized on a Bioanalyzer 2100, and re-quantified with the KAPA Library Quantification kit. Every immunoSEQ 96-well plate was sequenced on a dedicated single-read 150-cycle Illumina NextSeq 550 flow cell. As for the authors' bioinformatics: The immunoSEQ output contained only junctional sequences without quality scores, so filtering could not match that applied to full-length reads. To assign V/J genes and CDR3, sequences were annotated against IMGT germline references using PyIR, a Python wrapper for IgBLAST v1.9. Reads with weak V/J assignments (E-value above 1e-6), missing CDR3, stop codons, out-of-frame junctions, or ambiguous translated residues were removed. V3J clonotypes were defined as sequences sharing an identical inferred V gene, J gene, and CDR3 amino acid sequence. Percentage overlap between repertoires was computed as shared unique clonotypes divided by the size of the smaller repertoire. Repertoire richness was assessed with RTK rarefaction, the Chao1 estimator, and Recon v2.1 estimates of unobserved clonotypes. Drawn from immuneACCESS, this table holds only the in-frame rearrangements with V and J called that TCRdb kept. Clones are partly lost; checked studies trace under half to an unresolved V gene and leave the rest unexplained. D and trimming come from the DNA, and the V and J calls and clone size come from that table. Present in this sample are about 490,000 clones, about 82% of which were seen just once. Jointly, the top ten make up under 15% of the sample.

Only one count was recorded for this clone. It has no known antigen specificity. Per-nucleotide qualities are absent, and no much larger clonotype sits a single base away. This sequence was found in a woman between 35 and 50 years old in good health. Some clones in this sample may be carry-over from other donors' samples. The rearranged segments are TRBV5-1 and TRBJ2-7; the D gene is perhaps TRBD1, from 5 matching bases. The sample taken for sequencing was PBMCs. The bases are TGCGCCAGCAGCCAGACACCAGGGTTGAGGAACTACGAGCAGTACTTC. This is translated as CASSQTPGLRNYEQYF.